This T cell receptor (beta chain) stems from a study of T cell responses to AZD1222 COVID-19 vaccine. TCRdb's copy holds only in-frame clones and misses some; the assay was immunoSEQ multiplex PCR. This sample has 130,000 or so clones, with around 90% found just once. On this clone: Antigen specificity is unknown.

Looked up from germline, CDR1 is LGHNA and CDR2 is YSLEER. The junction had 1 base not matched to a gene; V was cut back by 0 bases and J by 2 bases. The CDR3 covers 16 residues. Study-wide findings and caveats: Unmutated variant regions are reportedly targeted by nearly half of spike-specific TCRs. At 160-218 and 743-854, vaccine-associated CD4 TCRs were dominant, and they spanned spike.

The chain couples TRBV4-3 to TRBJ2-6; the match to TRBD2 covers 7 bases. The source material was peripheral blood, sampled on day 0 of AZD1222 vaccination. The clonotype originates from an adult in good health. CDR3 sequence reads: CASSQDGGAGANVLTF. For the CDR3, the DNA is TGCGCCAGCAGCCAAGATGGGGGGGCTGGGGCCAACGTCCTGACTTTC.